Listed below are T cell receptor beta chains from one sample, sequenced in a study of blood T cells in healthy people across ages. TCRdb used MiXCR to reprocess the 5' RACE reads, holding one entry per CDR3 protein. The sample consists of about 1,800,000 distinct CDR3 sequences, roughly 30% of them appearing once. Sequencing input: blood. The receptors come from a woman in her twenties or thirties in good health. The CDR3 runs from the conserved cysteine through the conserved F or W. Each record gives: V gene, clone size, D gene, J gene, CDR3 DNA, CDR3 protein. A D gene is named only where the DNA matches it firmly. Where a row states a size, it is once, few, many or the class of an expanded clone; other rows omit it.

V gene: TRBV20-1; clone size: NA; D gene: NA; J gene: TRBJ2-7; CDR3 DNA: TGCAGTGCCCCAATGAGGCAGGGAAGGTTGAATGAGCAGTACTTC; CDR3 protein: CSAPMRQGRLNEQYF
V gene: TRBV19; clone size: many; D gene: NA; J gene: TRBJ2-7; CDR3 DNA: TGTGCCAGTAGAAGGGGTGACGAGCAGTACTTC; CDR3 protein: CASRRGDEQYF
V gene: TRBV2; clone size: NA; D gene: NA; J gene: TRBJ2-7; CDR3 DNA: TGTGCCAGCAGTGAAGCCCAACGAGACGAGCAGTACTTC; CDR3 protein: CASSEAQRDEQYF
V gene: TRBV20-1; clone size: few; D gene: NA; J gene: TRBJ2-7; CDR3 DNA: TGCAGTGCTAGAGATCCCCTAGGGCGGGAATTAAACTACGAGCAGTACTTC; CDR3 protein: CSARDPLGRELNYEQYF
V gene: TRBV10-3; clone size: NA; D gene: NA; J gene: TRBJ2-7; CDR3 DNA: TGTGCCATCAGGGTTGGGGAGCTAGCCGGAAACTCCTACAATGAACAGTACTTC; CDR3 protein: CAIRVGELAGNSYNEQYF
V gene: TRBV5-1; clone size: NA; D gene: NA; J gene: TRBJ2-5; CDR3 DNA: TGCGCCAGCAGCTTGCGGACTGGATGGCGAGAGACCCAGTACTTC; CDR3 protein: CASSLRTGWRETQYF
V gene: TRBV2; clone size: few; D gene: NA; J gene: TRBJ2-2; CDR3 DNA: TGTGCCGGAAAGACAACCGGGGAGCTGTTTTTT; CDR3 protein: CAGKTTGELFF
V gene: TRBV11-2; clone size: NA; D gene: TRBD1; J gene: TRBJ1-1; CDR3 DNA: TGTGCCAGCAGCTTAGTTTATTGGCAGGGGGTAACTGAAGCTTTCTTT; CDR3 protein: CASSLVYWQGVTEAFF
V gene: TRBV20-1; clone size: few; D gene: TRBD1; J gene: TRBJ2-1; CDR3 DNA: TGCAGTGCTCCCGGGACAGGGGGCGCGGGTGAGCAGTTCTTC; CDR3 protein: CSAPGTGGAGEQFF
V gene: TRBV5-1; clone size: many; D gene: NA; J gene: TRBJ2-7; CDR3 DNA: TGCGCCAGCAGCTTGGCGGCGACTCGGAGCTCCTACGAGCAGTACTTC; CDR3 protein: CASSLAATRSSYEQYF
V gene: TRBV4-1; clone size: NA; D gene: NA; J gene: TRBJ1-2; CDR3 DNA: TGCGCCAGCAGCCCCAGCAACGTGCACGGCTACACCTTC; CDR3 protein: CASSPSNVHGYTF
V gene: TRBV18; clone size: NA; D gene: TRBD1; J gene: TRBJ2-1; CDR3 DNA: TGTGCCAGCTCACCACCACAGGGGGGCTCCTACAATGAGCAGTTCTTC; CDR3 protein: CASSPPQGGSYNEQFF
V gene: TRBV28; clone size: NA; D gene: TRBD1; J gene: TRBJ1-2; CDR3 DNA: TGTGCCAGCACCGAGCGGACAGGGGGATCTGATGGCTACACCTTC; CDR3 protein: CASTERTGGSDGYTF
V gene: TRBV20-1; clone size: NA; D gene: NA; J gene: TRBJ1-3; CDR3 DNA: TGCAGTGCTAGAGATGGTGGGGCTGGAAACACCATATATTTT; CDR3 protein: CSARDGGAGNTIYF
V gene: TRBV7-2; clone size: many; D gene: TRBD2; J gene: TRBJ2-7; CDR3 DNA: TGTGCCAGCAGCTTAGAGCGGACTAGCGCATACGAGCAGTACTTC; CDR3 protein: CASSLERTSAYEQYF
V gene: TRBV6-5; clone size: many; D gene: NA; J gene: TRBJ2-3; CDR3 DNA: TGTGCCAGCAGTTTCCGGGGACCTCGACGGAGCACAGATACGCAGTATTTT; CDR3 protein: CASSFRGPRRSTDTQYF
V gene: TRBV7-6; clone size: few; D gene: NA; J gene: TRBJ2-5; CDR3 DNA: TGTGCCAGCAGCTTGGGCGGGAACTGGGGGGAGACCCAGTACTTC; CDR3 protein: CASSLGGNWGETQYF
V gene: TRBV7-2; clone size: NA; D gene: NA; J gene: TRBJ2-6; CDR3 DNA: TGTGCCAGCAGCGGACAGACACGACGCGGAGGGTCTGGGGCCAACGTCCTGACTTTC; CDR3 protein: CASSGQTRRGGSGANVLTF
V gene: TRBV20-1; clone size: many; D gene: NA; J gene: TRBJ2-7; CDR3 DNA: TGCAGTGCTAGAGATAGGCGATTGGACTCCTACGAGCAGTACTTC; CDR3 protein: CSARDRRLDSYEQYF
V gene: TRBV9; clone size: few; D gene: NA; J gene: TRBJ2-3; CDR3 DNA: TGTGCCAGCAGCGCGGGGTGGGGCACAGATACGCAGTATTTT; CDR3 protein: CASSAGWGTDTQYF
V gene: TRBV6-6; clone size: NA; D gene: TRBD2; J gene: TRBJ2-7; CDR3 DNA: TGTGCCAGCACCGAAAAGGGCGGGAGTAGGTACAACGAGCAGTACTTC; CDR3 protein: CASTEKGGSRYNEQYF
V gene: TRBV7-2; clone size: NA; D gene: TRBD1; J gene: TRBJ2-1; CDR3 DNA: TGTGCCACCAAGACTACTACAGGGGGTTTCCTCAATGAGCAGTTCTTC; CDR3 protein: CATKTTTGGFLNEQFF
V gene: TRBV7-2; clone size: NA; D gene: TRBD1; J gene: TRBJ1-2; CDR3 DNA: TGTGCCAGCAGCCTAAGCCCGGGACAGGGGAGCTATGGCTACACCTTC; CDR3 protein: CASSLSPGQGSYGYTF
V gene: TRBV6-6; clone size: few; D gene: TRBD2; J gene: TRBJ2-3; CDR3 DNA: TGTGCCAGCAGTTACGGGCTAGCGGGGCCCACAGATACGCAGTATTTT; CDR3 protein: CASSYGLAGPTDTQYF
V gene: TRBV5-1; clone size: NA; D gene: NA; J gene: TRBJ1-1; CDR3 DNA: TGCGCCAGCAGCACCGAGGGCGGCCCGCTTAACACTGAAGCTTTCTTT; CDR3 protein: CASSTEGGPLNTEAFF
V gene: TRBV20-1; clone size: NA; D gene: TRBD1; J gene: TRBJ2-7; CDR3 DNA: TGCAGTGCTATCCCCGGGACAGGGGGCAACGAGCAGTACTTC; CDR3 protein: CSAIPGTGGNEQYF
V gene: TRBV2; clone size: NA; D gene: TRBD1; J gene: TRBJ1-5; CDR3 DNA: TGTGCCAGCAACAGGGACAGGGCAAGCAATCAGCCCCAGCATTTT; CDR3 protein: CASNRDRASNQPQHF
V gene: TRBV5-6; clone size: NA; D gene: NA; J gene: TRBJ2-7; CDR3 DNA: TGTGCCAGCGGCATATCGGACCAAACCTTCTTAGGCGAGCAGTACTTC; CDR3 protein: CASGISDQTFLGEQYF
V gene: TRBV3-1; clone size: few; D gene: TRBD2; J gene: TRBJ2-1; CDR3 DNA: TGTGCCAGCAGCCACGACGATAGCGGGAGGGGCCACAATGAGCAGTTCTTC; CDR3 protein: CASSHDDSGRGHNEQFF
V gene: TRBV30; clone size: NA; D gene: TRBD2; J gene: TRBJ2-1; CDR3 DNA: TGTGCCTGGAGTGTGGCACTAGCGGGAGTTGGGGAGCAGTTCTTC; CDR3 protein: CAWSVALAGVGEQFF
V gene: TRBV28; clone size: NA; D gene: NA; J gene: TRBJ2-7; CDR3 DNA: TGTGCCAGCAGTCGCGCCTCGACATCCTCCTACGAGCAGTACTTC; CDR3 protein: CASSRASTSSYEQYF
V gene: TRBV20-1; clone size: NA; D gene: NA; J gene: TRBJ2-4; CDR3 DNA: TGCAGTGCTAGTCGGCCTTTCGGTAACAATGAGCAGTACTTC; CDR3 protein: CSASRPFGNNEQYF
V gene: TRBV5-1; clone size: many; D gene: NA; J gene: TRBJ2-7; CDR3 DNA: TGCGCCAGCAGCTTCAGCAGGGACGAGCAGTACTTC; CDR3 protein: CASSFSRDEQYF
V gene: TRBV10-2; clone size: NA; D gene: TRBD2; J gene: TRBJ2-1; CDR3 DNA: TGCGCCAGCAGTGAGTTTGTGGGACCAGCGGGGGACAATGAGCAGTTCTTC; CDR3 protein: CASSEFVGPAGDNEQFF
V gene: TRBV6-5; clone size: NA; D gene: NA; J gene: TRBJ1-6; CDR3 DNA: TGTGCCAGCAGTGGACTTGTGGATTCACCCCTCCACTTT; CDR3 protein: CASSGLVDSPLHF
V gene: TRBV12-3/TRBV12-4; clone size: many; D gene: NA; J gene: TRBJ2-5; CDR3 DNA: TGTGCCAGCAGTTTAATGATTGGCGGCCTTAGAACCCAGTACTTC; CDR3 protein: CASSLMIGGLRTQYF
V gene: TRBV12-3/TRBV12-4; clone size: NA; D gene: TRBD1; J gene: TRBJ1-1; CDR3 DNA: TGTGCCAGCAGCCACCGGACAGGTTCAGGCACTGAAGCTTTCTTT; CDR3 protein: CASSHRTGSGTEAFF
V gene: TRBV2; clone size: few; D gene: TRBD1; J gene: TRBJ1-5; CDR3 DNA: TGTGCCAGCCGATTGCAGACAGGGATTAATCAGCCCCAGCATTTT; CDR3 protein: CASRLQTGINQPQHF
V gene: TRBV5-1; clone size: many; D gene: TRBD1; J gene: TRBJ1-2; CDR3 DNA: TGCGCCAGCAGCCAGGGGACAGGGAACTATGGCTACACCTTC; CDR3 protein: CASSQGTGNYGYTF
V gene: TRBV6-5; clone size: many; D gene: NA; J gene: TRBJ2-6; CDR3 DNA: TGTGCCAGCAGTTATGGCGGAGACTCTGGGGCCAACGTCCTGACTTTC; CDR3 protein: CASSYGGDSGANVLTF
V gene: TRBV7-2; clone size: NA; D gene: NA; J gene: TRBJ2-7; CDR3 DNA: TGTGCCAGCAGCCTCCGGACAGAGAAATACGAGCAGTACTTC; CDR3 protein: CASSLRTEKYEQYF
V gene: TRBV15; clone size: NA; D gene: TRBD2; J gene: TRBJ2-3; CDR3 DNA: TGTGCCACCAGCAGAGATCGGGGCGGGGGGACAGATACGCAGTATTTT; CDR3 protein: CATSRDRGGGTDTQYF